The following is a TCR beta chain sequence with its context. The data were obtained in a study of blood T cell repertoires in COVID-19. Across the study: Material from acute and convalescent COVID-19 was sourced from the United States, Italy and Spain. PBMCs, B-cell-depleted T cells, or T cells were the source of the cDNA or gDNA that made up the material.

Trimming stripped 6 bases from V and 1 base from J, with 14 bases between. Germline V gene lookup returns CDR1 MNHEY and CDR2 SVGAGI. The CDR3 covers 15 residues. Per the authors' pipeline: Amplification with reference gene primers provided the estimates of nucleated cell counts. Using immunoSEQ multiplex PCR, the repertoire was profiled, and TCRdb retains in-frame clones only, with some absent. The V and J calls and clone size were taken over from that table, and D and trimming were inferred from the DNA. This sample has 200,000 to 250,000 clones, with around nine tenths found just once. This clonotype was obtained from a woman aged 55-70 years with acute or convalescent COVID-19. Sequences were obtained from peripheral blood. The V call is TRBV6-5, the J call TRBJ2-3; the D gene is possibly TRBD2 (6 bases). The CDR3 loop is CASSPSWEGTDTQYF. In nucleotides, the CDR3 is TGTGCCAGCAGCCCCAGCTGGGAGGGCACAGATACGCAGTATTTT.